This T cell receptor beta chain appears in the sequencing data of a study of blood T cell repertoires in COVID-19. Across the study: Samples taken during acute and convalescent COVID-19 were collected in the United States, Italy and Spain. From T cells, B-cell-depleted T cells, or PBMCs came the material, which was cDNA or gDNA.

In the original workflow: Counts of nucleated cells, estimated from reference gene primer amplification, were obtained. Clones were sequenced by immunoSEQ multiplex PCR, and TCRdb holds only the in-frame ones, with some missing. V and J calls and clone size are those listed in that table; D and trimming were worked out from the DNA. The table includes under 150,000 clones, about 86% detected once. Germline-derived CDR1 and CDR2 are MDHEN and SYDVKM. The CDR3 contains 16 residues. V was clipped by 1 base and J by 4 bases; unmatched bases: 5. This clonotype was sampled from a woman aged 50 to 65 who had recovered from COVID-19. The sample taken for sequencing was peripheral blood. The chain has TRBV28 and TRBJ2-5; TRBD2 matches 11 bases. The CDR3 sequence: CASSLFSGGARETQYF. Here the CDR3 DNA reads TGTGCCAGCAGTTTATTTAGCGGGGGGGCCCGAGAGACCCAGTACTTC.